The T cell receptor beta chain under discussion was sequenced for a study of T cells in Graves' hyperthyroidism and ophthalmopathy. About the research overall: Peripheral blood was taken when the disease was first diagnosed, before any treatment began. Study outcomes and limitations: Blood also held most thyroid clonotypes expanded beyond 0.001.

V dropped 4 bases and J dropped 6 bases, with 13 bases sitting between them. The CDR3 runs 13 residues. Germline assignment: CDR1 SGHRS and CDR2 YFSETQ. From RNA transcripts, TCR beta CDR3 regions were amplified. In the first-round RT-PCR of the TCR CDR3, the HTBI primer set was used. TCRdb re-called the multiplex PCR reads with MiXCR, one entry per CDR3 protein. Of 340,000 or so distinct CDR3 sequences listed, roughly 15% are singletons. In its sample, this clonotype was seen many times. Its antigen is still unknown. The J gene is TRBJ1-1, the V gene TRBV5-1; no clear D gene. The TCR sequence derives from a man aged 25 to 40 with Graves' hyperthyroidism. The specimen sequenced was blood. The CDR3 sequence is CASSGGGGAEAFF. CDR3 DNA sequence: TGCGCCAGCAGCGGTGGCGGAGGAGCTGAAGCTTTCTTT.